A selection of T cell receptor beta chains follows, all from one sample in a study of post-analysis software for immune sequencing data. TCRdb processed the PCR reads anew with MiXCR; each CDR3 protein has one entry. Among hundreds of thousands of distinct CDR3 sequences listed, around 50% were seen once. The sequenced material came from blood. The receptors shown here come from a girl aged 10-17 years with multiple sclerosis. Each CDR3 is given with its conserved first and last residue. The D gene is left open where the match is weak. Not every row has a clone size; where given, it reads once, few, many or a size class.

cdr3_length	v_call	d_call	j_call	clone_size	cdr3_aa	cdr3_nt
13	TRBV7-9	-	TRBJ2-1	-	CASSLARGWEQFF	TGTGCCAGCAGCTTAGCCAGGGGCTGGGAGCAGTTCTTC
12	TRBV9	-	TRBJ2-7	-	CASSEGLSEQYF	TGTGCCAGCAGCGAGGGGTTGAGCGAGCAGTACTTC
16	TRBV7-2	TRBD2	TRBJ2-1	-	CASSIRSGRASDEQFF	TGTGCCAGCAGCATTCGTAGCGGGAGGGCCAGCGATGAGCAGTTCTTC
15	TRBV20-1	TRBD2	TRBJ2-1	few	CSAVPLAERYNEQFF	TGCAGTGCCGTCCCCCTAGCGGAGCGCTACAATGAGCAGTTCTTC
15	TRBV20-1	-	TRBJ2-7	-	CSATLGLLVTKEQYF	TGCAGTGCGACGCTCGGACTACTAGTTACAAAGGAGCAGTACTTC
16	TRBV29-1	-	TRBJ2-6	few	CSVRSASSSGANVRTF	TGCAGCGTTCGTTCTGCCAGTAGCTCTGGGGCCAACGTCCGGACTTTC
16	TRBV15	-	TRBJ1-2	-	CATSSNRIQANYGYTF	TGTGCCACCAGCAGTAACAGGATCCAAGCTAACTATGGCTACACCTTC
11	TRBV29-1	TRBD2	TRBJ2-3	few	CSAQRTSERYF	TGCAGCGCTCAAAGGACTAGCGAGCGGTATTTT
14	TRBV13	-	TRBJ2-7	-	CASSSSGTGHEQYF	TGTGCCAGCAGCTCATCCGGGACTGGCCACGAGCAGTACTTC
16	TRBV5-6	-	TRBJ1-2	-	CASSFVGTGLNYGYTF	TGTGCCAGCAGCTTCGTGGGCACAGGGTTAAACTATGGCTACACCTTC
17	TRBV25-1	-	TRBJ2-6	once	CASSDRTVGTGANVRTF	-
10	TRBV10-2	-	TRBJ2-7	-	CASRDGEQYF	TGCGCCAGCAGGGACGGCGAGCAGTACTTC
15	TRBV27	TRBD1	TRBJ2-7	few	CASSLFGTGYYEQYF	TGTGCCAGCAGTTTATTTGGGACAGGTTACTACGAGCAGTACTTC
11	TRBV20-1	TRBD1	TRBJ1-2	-	CSARATGGYTF	TGCAGTGCTAGAGCGACAGGGGGCTACACCTTC
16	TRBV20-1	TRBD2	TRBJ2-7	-	CSASALAGGRAYEQYF	TGCAGTGCTAGTGCCCTAGCGGGAGGTAGGGCCTACGAGCAGTACTTC
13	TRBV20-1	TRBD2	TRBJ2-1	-	CSAQSGGYNEQFF	TGCAGTGCTCAGAGCGGGGGCTACAATGAGCAGTTCTTC
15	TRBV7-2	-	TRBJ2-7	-	CASSPTVSTAYEQYF	TGTGCCAGCAGCCCGACAGTCTCCACCGCCTACGAGCAGTACTTC
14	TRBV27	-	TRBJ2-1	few	CVSSLSNRVNEQFF	TGTGTCAGCAGTTTATCGAACAGGGTTAATGAGCAGTTCTTC
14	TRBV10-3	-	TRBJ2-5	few	CAIADRRPQETQYF	TGTGCCATCGCCGACAGGCGTCCCCAAGAGACCCAGTACTTC
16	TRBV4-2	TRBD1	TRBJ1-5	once	CASSLDRGVNNQPQHF	TGTGCCAGCAGCCTGGACAGGGGAGTTAACAATCAGCCCCAGCATTTT
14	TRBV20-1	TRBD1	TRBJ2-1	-	CSARGTGEHNEQFF	TGCAGTGCTAGAGGGACAGGGGAACACAATGAGCAGTTCTTC
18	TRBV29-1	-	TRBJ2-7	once	CSVLGTTWGRGGSYEQYF	TGCAGCGTTTTAGGCACGACTTGGGGCCGGGGCGGATCCTACGAGCAGTACTTC
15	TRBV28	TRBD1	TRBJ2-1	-	CASSGRTGPYNEQFF	TGTGCCAGCAGTGGTCGGACAGGGCCTTACAATGAGCAGTTCTTC
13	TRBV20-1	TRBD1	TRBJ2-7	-	CSATGLNDYEQYF	TGCAGTGCGACAGGGTTGAACGACTACGAGCAGTACTTC
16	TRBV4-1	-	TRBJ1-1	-	CASSQESRGLGTEAFF	TGCGCCAGCAGCCAAGAAAGTCGGGGGTTGGGGACTGAAGCTTTCTTT
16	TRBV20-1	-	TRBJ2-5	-	CSARPYLPGHDETQYF	TGCAGTGCTAGACCCTACTTACCGGGACACGACGAGACCCAGTACTTC
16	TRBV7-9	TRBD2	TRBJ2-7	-	CASSLGGGRDSYEQYF	TGTGCCAGCAGCTTAGGCGGCGGGAGGGACTCCTACGAGCAGTACTTC
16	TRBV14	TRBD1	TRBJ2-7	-	CASSQGPGQGKGEQYF	TGTGCCAGCAGCCAAGGCCCGGGACAGGGAAAGGGCGAGCAGTACTTC
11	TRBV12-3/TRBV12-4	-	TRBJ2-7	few	CASSRTLEQYF	TGTGCCAGCAGTCGGACTCTAGAGCAGTACTTC
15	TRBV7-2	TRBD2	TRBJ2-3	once	CASSLVRLASDTQYF	TGTGCCAGCAGCTTAGTTCGACTAGCGTCCGATACGCAGTATTTT
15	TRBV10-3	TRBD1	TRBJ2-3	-	CAISAPDRAIDTQYF	TGTGCCATCAGTGCCCCGGACAGGGCCATAGATACGCAGTATTTT
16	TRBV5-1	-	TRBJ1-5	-	CASSPWKSGVSQPQHF	TGCGCCAGCAGCCCCTGGAAGAGTGGGGTCTCTCAGCCCCAGCATTTT
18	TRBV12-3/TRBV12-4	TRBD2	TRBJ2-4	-	CASSFRTSGSGAKNIQYF	TGTGCCAGCAGTTTCAGGACTAGCGGGAGTGGGGCCAAAAACATTCAGTACTTC
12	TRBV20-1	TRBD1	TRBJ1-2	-	CSATDRVQGYTF	TGCAGTGCCACCGACAGGGTGCAGGGCTACACCTTC
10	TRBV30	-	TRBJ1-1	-	CAWRLTEAFF	TGTGCCTGGAGGCTAACTGAAGCTTTCTTT
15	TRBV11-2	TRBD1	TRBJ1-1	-	CASSLGGQGDTEAFF	TGTGCCAGCAGCTTAGGTGGACAGGGGGACACTGAAGCTTTCTTT
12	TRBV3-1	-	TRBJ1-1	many	CASSQGNTEAFF	TGCGCCAGCAGCCAGGGGAACACTGAAGCTTTCTTT
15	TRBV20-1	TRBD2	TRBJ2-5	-	CSAKWGGGLQETQYF	TGCAGTGCCAAGTGGGGGGGGGGACTACAAGAGACCCAGTACTTC
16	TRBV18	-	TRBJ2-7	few	CASSQHGGFNSYEQYF	TGTGCCAGCTCACAACATGGAGGGTTCAACTCCTACGAGCAGTACTTC
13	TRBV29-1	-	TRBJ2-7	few	CSVVRALGGEQYF	TGCAGCGTTGTAAGGGCTCTTGGGGGCGAGCAGTACTTC
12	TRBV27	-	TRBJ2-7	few	CASRTTDYEQYF	TGTGCCAGCAGGACGACAGACTACGAGCAGTACTTC
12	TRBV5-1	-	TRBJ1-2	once	CASSQESYGYTF	TGCGCCAGCAGTCAGGAGAGCTATGGCTACACCTTC
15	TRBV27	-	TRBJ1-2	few	CASSLVGAHNYGYTF	TGTGCCAGCAGTTTAGTGGGGGCTCATAACTATGGCTACACCTTC
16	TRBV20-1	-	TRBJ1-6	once	CSAQRVVGQGNSPLHF	TGCAGTGCTCAGAGGGTGGTTGGGCAGGGCAATTCACCCCTCCACTTT
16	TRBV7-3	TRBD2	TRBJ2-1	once	CASSSYGLAGYNEQFF	TGTGCCAGCAGCTCCTACGGACTAGCAGGCTACAATGAGCAGTTCTTC
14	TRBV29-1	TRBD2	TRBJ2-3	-	CSAATSGRTDTQYF	TGCAGCGCCGCGACTAGCGGGAGGACGGATACGCAGTATTTT
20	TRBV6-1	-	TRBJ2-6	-	CASRGARTAAFLSGANVLTF	TGTGCCAGCAGAGGGGCGAGGACAGCCGCTTTCCTCTCTGGGGCCAACGTCCTGACTTTC
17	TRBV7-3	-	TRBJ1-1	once	CASSLSPGTGRDTEAFF	TGTGCCAGCAGCTTAAGTCCCGGGACTGGGCGTGACACTGAAGCTTTCTTT
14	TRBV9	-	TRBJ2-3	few	CASSVGAYTDTQYF	TGTGCCAGCAGCGTAGGGGCCTACACAGATACGCAGTATTTT